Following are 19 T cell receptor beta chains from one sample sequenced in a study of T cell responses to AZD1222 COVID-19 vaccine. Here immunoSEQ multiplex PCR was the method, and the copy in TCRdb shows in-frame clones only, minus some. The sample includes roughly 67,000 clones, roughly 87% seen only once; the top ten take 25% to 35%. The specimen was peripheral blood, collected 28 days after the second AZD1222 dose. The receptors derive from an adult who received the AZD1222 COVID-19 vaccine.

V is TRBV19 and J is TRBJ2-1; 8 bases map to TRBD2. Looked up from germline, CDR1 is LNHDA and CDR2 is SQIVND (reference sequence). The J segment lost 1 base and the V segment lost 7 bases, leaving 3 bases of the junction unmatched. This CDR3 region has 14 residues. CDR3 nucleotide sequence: TGTGCCAGTAATGAGCGGGGGTCCTACAATGAGCAGTTCTTC. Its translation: CASNERGSYNEQFF. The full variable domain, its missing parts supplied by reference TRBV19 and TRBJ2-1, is DGGITQSPKYLFRKEGQNVTLSCEQNLNHDAMYWYRQDPGQGLRLIYYSQIVNDFQKGDIAEGYSVSREKKESFPLTVTSAQKNPTAFYLCASNERGSYNEQFFGPGTRLTVL.

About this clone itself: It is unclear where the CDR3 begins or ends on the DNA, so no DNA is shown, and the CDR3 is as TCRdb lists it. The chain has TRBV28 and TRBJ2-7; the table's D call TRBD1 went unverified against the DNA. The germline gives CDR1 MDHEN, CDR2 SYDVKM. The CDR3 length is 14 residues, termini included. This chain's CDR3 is CASSTSDRAYEQYF.

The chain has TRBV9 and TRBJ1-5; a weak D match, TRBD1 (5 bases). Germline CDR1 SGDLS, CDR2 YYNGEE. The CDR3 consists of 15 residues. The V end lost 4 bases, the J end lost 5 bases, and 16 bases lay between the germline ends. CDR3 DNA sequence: TGTGCCAGCAGCACCGGGGAGGGGAGGGATCAGCCCCAGCATTTT. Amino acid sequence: CASSTGEGRDQPQHF.

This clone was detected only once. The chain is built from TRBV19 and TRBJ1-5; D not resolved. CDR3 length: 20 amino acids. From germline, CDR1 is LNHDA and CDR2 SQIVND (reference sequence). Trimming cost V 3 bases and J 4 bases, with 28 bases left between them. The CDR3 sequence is CASSIFRIDPVIPRNQPQHF. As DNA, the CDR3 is TGTGCCAGTAGTATTTTCCGTATCGATCCAGTTATCCCCCGTAATCAGCCCCAGCATTTT.

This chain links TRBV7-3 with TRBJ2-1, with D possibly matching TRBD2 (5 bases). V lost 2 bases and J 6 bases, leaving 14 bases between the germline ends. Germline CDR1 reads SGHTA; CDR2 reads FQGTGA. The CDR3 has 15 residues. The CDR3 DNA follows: TGTGCCAGCAGCTTATCCAGCGGCAATTCCAATGAGCAGTTCTTC. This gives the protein CASSLSSGNSNEQFF.

In DNA form, the CDR3 reads TGTGCCAGTACTTCGTGGCCCTCCGGAAAACTGTTTTTT. Translated: CASTSWPSGKLFF. The rearrangement uses TRBV19 and TRBJ1-4; no clear D gene. The CDR3 is made up of 13 amino acids. Trimming removed 7 bases from V and 10 bases from J, with 16 bases in between. The germline gives CDR1 LNHDA, CDR2 SQIVND (reference sequence).

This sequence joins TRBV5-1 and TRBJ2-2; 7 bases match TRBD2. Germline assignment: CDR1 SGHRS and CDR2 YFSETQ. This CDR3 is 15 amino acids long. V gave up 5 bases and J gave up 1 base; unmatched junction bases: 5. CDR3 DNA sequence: TGCGCCAGCAGACCCCTAGCGGAGAACACCGGGGAGCTGTTTTTT. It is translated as CASRPLAENTGELFF.

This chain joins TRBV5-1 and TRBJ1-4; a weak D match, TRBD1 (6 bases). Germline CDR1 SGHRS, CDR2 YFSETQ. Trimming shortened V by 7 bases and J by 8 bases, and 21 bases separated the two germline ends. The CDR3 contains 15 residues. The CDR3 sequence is CASRRNRERTEKLFF. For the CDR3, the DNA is TGCGCCAGCCGCAGGAACAGGGAAAGAACGGAAAAACTGTTTTTT.

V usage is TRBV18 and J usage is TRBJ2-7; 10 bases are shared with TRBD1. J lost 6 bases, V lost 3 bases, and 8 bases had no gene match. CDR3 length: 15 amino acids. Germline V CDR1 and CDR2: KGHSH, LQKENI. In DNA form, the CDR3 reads TGTGCCAGCTCACCGGCCGGGACAGGGGTCCTCGAGCAGTACTTC. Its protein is CASSPAGTGVLEQYF.

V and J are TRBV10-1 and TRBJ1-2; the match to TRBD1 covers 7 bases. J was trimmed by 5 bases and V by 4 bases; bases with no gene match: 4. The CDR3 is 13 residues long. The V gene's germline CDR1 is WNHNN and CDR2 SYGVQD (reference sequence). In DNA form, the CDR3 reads TGCGCCAGCAGTGCAGGGACAGATTATGGCTACACCTTC. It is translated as CASSAGTDYGYTF.

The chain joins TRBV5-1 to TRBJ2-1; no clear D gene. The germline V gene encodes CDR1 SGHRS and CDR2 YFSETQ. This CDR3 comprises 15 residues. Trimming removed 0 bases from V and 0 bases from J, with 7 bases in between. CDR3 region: CASSLDSLSYNEQFF. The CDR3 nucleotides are TGCGCCAGCAGCTTGGACTCACTCTCCTACAATGAGCAGTTCTTC. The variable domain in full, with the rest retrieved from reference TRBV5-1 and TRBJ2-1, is KAGVTQTPRYLIKTRGQQVTLSCSPISGHRSVSWYQQTPGQGLQFLFEYFSETQRNKGNFPGRFSGRQFSNSRSEMNVSTLELGDSALYLCASSLDSLSYNEQFFGPGTRLTVL.

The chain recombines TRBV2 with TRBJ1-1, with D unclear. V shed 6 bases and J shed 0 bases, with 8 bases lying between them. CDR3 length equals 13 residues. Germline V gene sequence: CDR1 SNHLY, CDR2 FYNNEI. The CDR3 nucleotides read TGTGCCAGCAGCGCGACGGTGAACACTGAAGCTTTCTTT. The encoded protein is CASSATVNTEAFF.

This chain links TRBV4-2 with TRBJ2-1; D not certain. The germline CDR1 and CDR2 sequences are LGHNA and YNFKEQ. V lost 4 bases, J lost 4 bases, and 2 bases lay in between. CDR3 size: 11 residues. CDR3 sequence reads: CASSRYNEQFF. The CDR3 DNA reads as TGTGCCAGCAGCCGTTACAATGAGCAGTTCTTC.

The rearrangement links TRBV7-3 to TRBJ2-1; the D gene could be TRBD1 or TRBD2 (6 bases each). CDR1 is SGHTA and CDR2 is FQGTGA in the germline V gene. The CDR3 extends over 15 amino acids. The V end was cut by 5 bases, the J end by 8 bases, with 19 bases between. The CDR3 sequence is CASSAQTGGVDEQFF. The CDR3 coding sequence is TGTGCCAGCAGCGCTCAGACAGGCGGGGTAGATGAGCAGTTCTTC. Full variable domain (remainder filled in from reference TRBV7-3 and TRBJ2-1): GAGVSQTPSNKVTEKGKYVELRCDPISGHTALYWYRQSLGQGPEFLIYFQGTGAADDSGLPNDRFFAVRPEGSVSTLKIQRTERGDSAVYLCASSAQTGGVDEQFFGPGTRLTVL.

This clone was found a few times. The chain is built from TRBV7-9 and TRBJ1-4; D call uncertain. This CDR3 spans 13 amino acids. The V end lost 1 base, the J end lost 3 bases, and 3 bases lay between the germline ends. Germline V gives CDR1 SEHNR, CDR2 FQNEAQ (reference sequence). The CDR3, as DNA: TGTGCCAGCAGCTTAGGAGCTAATGAAAAACTGTTTTTT. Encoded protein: CASSLGANEKLFF.

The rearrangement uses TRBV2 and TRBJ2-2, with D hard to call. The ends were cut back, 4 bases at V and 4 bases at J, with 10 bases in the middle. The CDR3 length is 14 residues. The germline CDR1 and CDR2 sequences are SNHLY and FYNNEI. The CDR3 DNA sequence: TGTGCCAGCAGTGGGTTCCAACGCACCGGGGAGCTGTTTTTT. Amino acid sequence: CASSGFQRTGELFF.

The CDR3 sequence is CASTYIGAGNYGYTF. In nucleotides, the CDR3 is TGTGCCAGCACCTACATCGGCGCAGGGAACTATGGCTACACCTTC. This chain joins TRBV28 and TRBJ1-2; TRBD1 might be the D (5 bases). There are 15 residues in the CDR3. With 7 bases removed from V and 2 bases from J, the gap between germline ends came to 17 bases. The germline gives CDR1 MDHEN, CDR2 SYDVKM.

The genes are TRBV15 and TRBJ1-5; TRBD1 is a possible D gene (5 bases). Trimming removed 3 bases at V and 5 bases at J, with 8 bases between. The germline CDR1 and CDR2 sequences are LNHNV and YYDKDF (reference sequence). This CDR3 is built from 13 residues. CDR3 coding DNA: TGTGCCACCAGCAGCCAGGGCCATCAGCCCCAGCATTTT. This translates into CATSSQGHQPQHF.

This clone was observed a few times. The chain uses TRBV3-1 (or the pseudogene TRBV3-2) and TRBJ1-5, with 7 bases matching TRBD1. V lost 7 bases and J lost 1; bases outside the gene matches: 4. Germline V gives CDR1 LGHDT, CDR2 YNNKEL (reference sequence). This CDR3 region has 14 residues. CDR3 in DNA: TGTGCCAGCAATAACAGGGGCAGCAATCAGCCCCAGCATTTT. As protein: CASNNRGSNQPQHF.